One sample yielded the 20 T cell receptor beta chains listed below, sequenced in a study of T cells after yellow fever vaccination (dated by TCRdb to between 2019 and 2020). The method behind the library was 5' RACE. The sequencer was an Illumina HiSeq 2500. Starting from the raw public reads, TCRdb applied fastp trimming at Q25, assembled clones with MiXCR and retained in-frame beta chains. Each CDR3 protein gets just one entry, which takes the most common genes and DNA from the rows behind it. For this sample the table gives under 600,000 distinct CDR3 sequences, of which just over 20% were detected only once. Together, the top ten hold approximately 16% of the sample. Interpreted using the paper, the treatment or condition label stands for: live attenuated yellow fever vaccine strain. The sample here was PBMCs, taken roughly 23 days after the first yellow fever vaccination. These receptors all stem from a man between 18 and 35 years old who received the YFV17D yellow fever vaccine.

This chain connects TRBV29-1 to TRBJ2-5; 14 nucleotides line up with TRBD2. Losses at the gene ends were 6 bases for V and 5 bases for J; bases not matched to a gene: 11. This CDR3 has 16 residues. Germline CDR1 is SQVTM and CDR2 is ANQGSEA. The CDR3 DNA reads TGCAGCGTCGGCCGGACTAGCGGGGGGCCTGAGGAGACCCAGTACTTC. It is translated as CSVGRTSGGPEETQYF.

Turning to this clonotype: At one end, the junction sequence differs from germline, possibly due to a read error. The chain links TRBV6-2 or TRBV6-3 to TRBJ2-3; no firm D call. The germline V gene has CDR1 MNHEY and CDR2 SVGEGT. The length of the CDR3 is 13 residues. Here the CDR3 reads CASCYQLTDTQYF. The CDR3 DNA follows: TGTGCCAGCTGTTACCAGCTCACAGATACGCAGTATTTT.

The V gene is TRBV18, the J gene TRBJ1-2, with TRBD1 matching over 7 bases. Germline V gene lookup returns CDR1 KGHSH and CDR2 LQKENI. V dropped 5 bases and J dropped 2; count of bases not matched to a gene: 2. The CDR3 is made up of 13 amino acids. The DNA of the CDR3 is TGTGCCAGCTCAGGGGACAGAAACTATGGCTACACCTTC. Translation: CASSGDRNYGYTF.

The rearrangement joins TRBV7-2 to TRBJ2-2; 8 nucleotides match TRBD1. The CDR3 is 15 residues long. In germline, CDR1 is SGHTA, CDR2 FQGNSA. The junction had 7 bases not matched to a gene; V was cut back by 6 bases and J by 4 bases. The CDR3 DNA follows: TGTGCCAGCAGGATTGACAGGGGAGCCACCGGGGAGCTGTTTTTT. Translated, it gives CASRIDRGATGELFF.

This clonotype was found a few times. The CDR3 nucleotides read TGCAGCGTTAACCAGTTCACTGAAGCTTTCTTT. The encoded protein is CSVNQFTEAFF. The chain is built from TRBV29-1 and TRBJ1-1; no clear D. CDR3 length equals 11 residues. Trimming left V 5 bases short and J 4 bases short, with 8 bases between. Germline V gene sequence: CDR1 SQVTM, CDR2 ANQGSEA.

This clonotype has more than one count but fewer than ten. The chain uses TRBV7-3 and TRBJ2-5; perhaps TRBD2 as D (6 bases). Germline CDR1 reads SGHTA; CDR2 reads FQGTGA. The CDR3 length is 14 residues. Deletions cut 1 base from V and 4 bases from J, with 10 bases between. The CDR3 DNA follows: TGTGCCAGCAGCTTAAGGGCTAGCGCAGAGACCCAGTACTTC. Its translation is CASSLRASAETQYF.

This clonotype was recorded at least ten times. This chain uses TRBV12-3 or TRBV12-4 with TRBJ2-7; 9 nucleotides line up with TRBD1. The V and J ends lost 5 bases and 4 bases, in that order; junction bases with no gene match: 6. This CDR3 comprises 14 residues. The CDR3 region is CASSHGTGQYEQYF. The CDR3 region has the DNA TGTGCCAGCAGTCACGGGACAGGGCAATACGAGCAGTACTTC.

This clonotype has a single count. The V gene is TRBV7-3, the J gene TRBJ2-2; D gene unclear. This CDR3 comprises 13 residues. V dropped 4 bases and J dropped 8 bases, with 11 bases sitting between them. Germline values: CDR1 SGHTA, CDR2 FQGTGA. The CDR3 loop is CASSSRRAGELFF. CDR3 DNA sequence: TGTGCCAGCAGCTCCCGGCGCGCGGGGGAGCTGTTTTTT.

The genes are TRBV6-6 and TRBJ1-6; D unresolved. The ends were cut back, 4 bases at V and 7 bases at J, with 5 bases in the middle. Germline assignment: CDR1 MNHNY and CDR2 SVGAGI (reference sequence). The CDR3 is made up of 12 amino acids. CDR3 in DNA: TGTGCCAGCAGTTCCTTCAATTCACCCCTCCACTTT. Translating it yields CASSSFNSPLHF.

This clonotype was found a few times. CDR3 sequence (DNA): TGTGCCAGCAGCCCCCGTTCAGGGGAGGAATCACCCCTCCACTTT. Translating it yields CASSPRSGEESPLHF. V and J are TRBV3-1 and TRBJ1-6; tentatively, D is TRBD1 (6 bases). Germline CDR1 LGHDT, CDR2 YNNKEL (reference sequence). The V end lost 4 bases, the J end lost 10 bases, and 17 bases lay between the germline ends. CDR3 length: 15 residues.

The chain combines TRBV5-1 with TRBJ2-3; D is uncertain. This CDR3 comprises 18 residues. Between the trimmed V and J ends, which lost 0 bases and 0 bases, there was a span of 17 bases. CDR1 and CDR2 (germline): SGHRS, YFSETQ. The DNA of the CDR3 is TGCGCCAGCAGCTTGGCCGCAAGGGCCCTCCTTAGCACAGATACGCAGTATTTT. This gives the protein CASSLAARALLSTDTQYF.

The chain joins TRBV21-1 to TRBJ2-1; the table's D call of TRBD1 was not tested on the DNA. TRBV21-1 has pseudogene status. The CDR3 has 12 residues. This chain's CDR3 is CARTGGYNEQFF. CDR3 bases: TGTGCCAGGACAGGTGGTTACAATGAGCAGTTCTTC.

This clonotype was detected only a few times. J is TRBJ2-1 and V is TRBV18, with TRBD1 as a possible D gene (6 bases). The CDR3 totals 17 residues. V dropped 0 bases and J dropped 7 bases, with 19 bases sitting between them. Germline V CDR1 and CDR2: KGHSH, LQKENI. The CDR3: CASSPPESSGRGNEQFF. For the CDR3, the DNA is TGTGCCAGCTCACCACCGGAATCCTCAGGCAGGGGTAATGAGCAGTTCTTC.

The CDR3 DNA sequence: TGTGCCAGCAGCTTAGCGCGTGGAGTCGAGCAGTACTTC. This codes for CASSLARGVEQYF. The V and J genes are TRBV7-2 and TRBJ2-7; D is unclear. The germline gives CDR1 SGHTA, CDR2 FQGNSA. V lost 0 bases and J lost 6, with 9 bases in between. CDR3 size: 13 residues.

The chain uses TRBV3-1 and TRBJ1-2; TRBD1 is a possible D gene (6 bases). Trimming took off 4 bases at V and 10 bases at J, with 19 bases between the two ends. There are 14 residues in the CDR3. CDR1 is LGHDT and CDR2 is YNNKEL in the germline V gene (reference sequence). Written as DNA, the CDR3 is TGTGCCAGCAGCCTTGAGGCACAGGGTGGGAACTACACCTTC. Translation: CASSLEAQGGNYTF.

This clonotype was recorded a few times. The rearrangement links TRBV11-2 to TRBJ1-1, with 7 bases aligning to TRBD1. Trimming took 5 bases from V and 1 from J; bases not matched to a gene: 16. Looked up from germline, CDR1 is SGHAT and CDR2 is FQNNGV. This CDR3 spans 18 amino acids. This chain's CDR3 is CASSQAGGGANWNTEAFF. The CDR3 nucleotides read TGTGCCAGCAGCCAGGCAGGGGGGGGCGCAAACTGGAACACTGAAGCTTTCTTT. Looking up the rest from reference TRBV11-2 and TRBJ1-1 gives the full variable domain: EAGVAQSPRYKIIEKRQSVAFWCNPISGHATLYWYQQILGQGPKLLIQFQNNGVVDDSQLPKDRFSAERLKGVDSTLKIQPAKLEDSAVYLCASSQAGGGANWNTEAFFGQGTRLTVV.

The chain combines TRBV29-1 with TRBJ2-1; TRBD1 matches 7 bases. J lost 5 bases, V lost 4 bases, and 8 bases had no gene match. The CDR3 is made up of 14 amino acids. Germline V CDR1 and CDR2: SQVTM, ANQGSEA. The CDR3 loop reads CSVVYRGRNNEQFF. DNA for the CDR3: TGCAGCGTTGTGTATAGGGGGCGCAACAATGAGCAGTTCTTC.

The V gene is TRBV7-9, the J gene TRBJ2-1; TRBD1 agrees at 8 bases. The germline V gene has CDR1 SEHNR and CDR2 FQNEAQ (reference sequence). The CDR3 is 13 amino acids. Trimming took 11 bases from V and 6 from J; bases not matched to a gene: 9. The CDR3 loop is CAGRTGNLNEQFF. CDR3 coding DNA: TGTGCCGGGAGGACAGGGAATCTCAATGAGCAGTTCTTC.

This clonotype showed up just a few times. This rearrangement joins TRBV6-1 to TRBJ2-7, with D unresolved. CDR1 is MNHNS, CDR2 SASEGT, per germline. The V gene lost 6 bases and the J gene lost 4 bases, with 19 bases spanning the gap. This CDR3 spans 15 amino acids. The CDR3 DNA reads TGTGCCAGCAGGAGGATGGCGGCCGGGTGGTACGAGCAGTACTTC. It yields the protein CASRRMAAGWYEQYF.

This clonotype was seen a handful of times. The V gene is TRBV4-1, the J gene TRBJ1-5; 8 nucleotides match TRBD1. With 4 bases clipped from V and 0 bases from J, the junction kept 5 bases outside the gene matches. The CDR3 loop spans 16 amino acids. The V gene's germline CDR1 is MGHRA and CDR2 YSYEKL. The CDR3 bases are TGCGCCAGCAGCCGAGTACAGGGGGATAGCAATCAGCCCCAGCATTTT. Translation gives CASSRVQGDSNQPQHF.